The next 5 T cell receptor beta chains were all read from a single sample in a study of shared clonotypes between healthy human individuals. Using immunoSEQ multiplex PCR, the repertoire was profiled, and TCRdb retains in-frame clones only, with some absent. In the table there are 2,100,000 or so clones, roughly 95% of which are singletons. The sample taken for sequencing was naive CD4+ T cells sorted from blood. Specified subset: CD45RA+ positively selected. The receptors here all came from a young man in good health.

The chain joins TRBV30 to TRBJ1-4; D is perhaps TRBD1 (5 bases). The length of the CDR3 is 14 residues. Germline CDR1 reads GTSNPN; CDR2 reads SVGIG (reference sequence). The germline V and J ends were trimmed by 7 bases and 0 bases, with 12 bases remaining between them. The CDR3 sequence is CAFTPGPTNEKLFF. The CDR3 DNA follows: TGTGCCTTTACGCCGGGACCAACTAATGAAAAACTGTTTTTT. The variable domain in full, with the rest retrieved from reference TRBV30 and TRBJ1-4, is SQTIHQWPATLVQPVGSPLSLECTVEGTSNPNLYWYRQAAGRGLQLLFYSVGIGQISSEVPQNLSASRPQDRQFILSSKKLLLSDSGFYLCAFTPGPTNEKLFFGSGTQLSVL.

The chain carries TRBV4-3 and TRBJ1-5, with D possibly being TRBD1 (5 bases). Trimming shortened V by 0 bases and J by 9 bases, and 12 bases separated the two germline ends. The CDR3 is 14 amino acids. Germline CDR1 and CDR2: LGHNA and YSLEER. CDR3 in DNA: TGCGCCAGCAGCCAAGATGAGGGGCGAACGCCCCAGCATTTT. Protein sequence: CASSQDEGRTPQHF.

The chain employs TRBV9 and TRBJ2-6; the match to TRBD1 covers 8 bases. This CDR3 has 18 residues. Germline V lookup: CDR1 SGDLS, CDR2 YYNGEE. V dropped 4 bases and J dropped 2; count of bases not matched to a gene: 11. CDR3 sequence reads: CASSMRQGTGTGANVLTF. CDR3 DNA: TGTGCCAGCAGCATGAGACAGGGGACGGGAACTGGGGCCAACGTCCTGACTTTC.

This clone came up once. J is TRBJ2-2 and V is TRBV6-5, with TRBD2 identical over 8 bases. The CDR3 runs to 14 residues. In germline, CDR1 is MNHEY, CDR2 SVGAGI. V lost 10 bases to trimming and J lost 4 bases; unmatched junction nucleotides: 8. CDR3 sequence: CATSGGRFTGELFF. CDR3 coding DNA: TGTGCCACAAGTGGCGGGAGGTTCACCGGGGAGCTGTTTTTT.

This chain connects TRBV28 to TRBJ2-1, with TRBD1 matching over 9 bases. Trimming took 6 bases from V and 6 from J; bases not matched to a gene: 9. The germline V gene has CDR1 MDHEN and CDR2 SYDVKM. This CDR3 is built from 15 residues. In DNA, the CDR3 is TGTGCCAGCAGCCTCCGGGACAGGGACGGCAATGAGCAGTTCTTC. Translated, it gives CASSLRDRDGNEQFF.